This TCR beta chain originates from a study of cytomegalovirus exposure and HLA in healthy donors (dated by TCRdb to about 2017). Describing the broader study: According to an earlier analysis of around 600 of the donors, some 170 million T cells yielded 100 million or so unique TCR beta sequences and around 280 Gb of sequence data. A later analysis re-analyzed previously published TCR beta repertoires from about 730 donors and added high-resolution HLA genotyping to study TCR occurrence patterns. The study aimed to test whether cataloging public T cell receptors could reveal signatures of past pathogen exposure. A later genetic analysis used genome-wide SNP genotypes for about 60% of the roughly 670 donors, treating that subset as a discovery cohort. An early release covering roughly 600 HLA-typed donors comprised about 300 gigabases of sequencing data and about 90 million unique TCR sequences. Because of strong linkage in the cohort, roughly five DR-DQ haplotypes were treated as single units for association and clustering. Typing coverage varied by locus: roughly 629-630 donors for A, B, C, DRB1 and DQB1; under 550 for DQA1; approximately 570 for DPA1; approximately 490 for DPB1. An earlier analysis of about 600 of the donors used high-throughput TCR beta sequencing to judge whether each TCR beta V gene segment behaved as functional or pseudogenic. Donor age, sex, ethnicity and CMV serostatus were collected together with the repertoire data. The study combined high-throughput TCR immunosequencing, statistical association of individual TCRs with disease status, and machine learning to predict cytomegalovirus infection status. The genetic ancestry cluster associated with self-reported Caucasian donors included over 65% of the approximately 430 genotyped donors. Every discovery cohort repertoire had been produced on one sequencing platform. The later analysis used no new phenotypic data to find candidate immune exposures, relying instead on TCR beta sequences and their occurrence across donors. Among about 400 genotyped donors of the cohort, an average of roughly 230,000 unique TCR beta nucleotide sequences was sequenced per donor, of which about 18% were non-productive. The T cell repertoires of 550 to 850 subjects were profiled by immunosequencing and related to cytomegalovirus serostatus. A separate validation cohort of about 110 different subjects was used in addition to the roughly 620-subject first cohort. Class I and class II HLA loci were covered by the typing at four-digit resolution. Study-wide findings and limitations: In a later analysis, HLA-associated TCR beta chains showed more clonal expansion and lower generation probabilities than non-associated chains that were equally common. A further reported finding was that TCR beta sequences accurately predicted the HLA-A and HLA-B alleles for most subjects in the first cohort. Assigning TCR associations to individual alleles was difficult when HLA alleles, especially DR and DQ, strongly co-occurred. In a later genetic analysis, a missense DCLRE1C variant was associated with V-gene and J-gene trimming of TCR beta chains, and the association was replicated in an independent cohort. Broadly in line with IMGT annotations, most TCR beta V segments showed up in productive rearrangements about 90% or about 30% of the time in an earlier analysis of about 500 of the donors. A cluster of highly shared sequence variants was judged likely to be a technical artifact of the sequencing pipeline. In vitro tests confirmed that a few of the cytomegalovirus-associated TCR beta chains recognize cytomegalovirus antigens. The study gave a list of about 170 TCR beta chains associated with cytomegalovirus. Some IMGT-functional V segments, including TRBV6-2 and TRBV6-3, could not be distinguished by the 87-base-pair reads and were therefore excluded. Only TCR beta chains were sequenced in this cohort, and the absence of alpha or paired-chain data limited detectable features. CMV serostatus was the only immune exposure information available for the cohort. According to the authors, the approach could potentially be generalized to other disease states and immunological phenotypes. HLA typing was unavailable for some donors at each locus, so association tests used only the typed subset. Roughly uniform sequencing depth across donors was assumed in presence/absence analyses, although this assumption may not hold. Because counts were too low, around 18 rarely observed V segments, including chromosome 9 orphons, were left out of the earlier analysis of approximately 580 of the donors. Correlated functional status among segregating V segments might reflect linkage disequilibrium, but an unknown experimental factor could not be ruled out. A later analysis found that most CMV-associated TCR beta chains appeared HLA-restricted, with HLA associations seemingly driven largely by CMV exposure. While some public TCRs were present in many individuals, most TCR sequences turned up only very rarely across donors. In a later analysis, TCR association rates were found to vary across HLA loci, with the most associated TCRs seen for DRB1 alleles and the fewest for HLA-C alleles. Cytomegalovirus status was reported to be diagnosed by the classifier with high specificity and sensitivity in both the original and validation cohorts. In a later analysis, around 15,000 TCR beta sequences were associated with specific HLA alleles at a false discovery rate of 0.05. Several of the top co-occurrence clusters appeared to be linked to parvovirus B19, influenza, CMV and Epstein-Barr virus, according to a later analysis. In a later genetic analysis, fewer N-insertions in productive TCRs were reported among donors in an Asian-associated ancestry cluster than the approximately 630-donor mean.

Concerning this clone itself: Its antigen has not been determined.

The cohort comprised 666 healthy bone marrow donors. At the time of sampling, every cohort member was nominally healthy, though immune exposures that went unrecorded were likely present. The donor was CMV seronegative and belonged to the group of 380 or so seronegative cohort members. A peripheral blood sample was provided by each donor, and peripheral blood mononuclear cells were used for TCR beta sequencing. The Qiagen DNeasy Blood Extraction Kit was used to extract genomic DNA from the blood cell samples. According to the germline V gene, CDR1 reads SGHVS and CDR2 reads FQNEAQ. The V and J ends are trimmed by 3 bases and 2 bases, leaving 7 bases between them. The CDR3 sequence holds 13 residues, the cysteine and phenylalanine included. The DNA shown is the 39-base CDR3, in frame from base 1. Libraries were prepared through the immunoSEQ multiplex PCR assay. For the multiplex PCR, a mixture combining 60 forward primers for TCR Vbeta segments and 13 reverse primers for TCR Jbeta segments was used. The CDR3 region of rearranged TCR beta genes was amplified from genomic DNA with a multiplex PCR assay. Amplified TCR beta libraries were sequenced as 87-base-pair reads on the Illumina HiSeq System. On the study's bioinformatics: Across the roughly 640 repertoires, a later analysis counted tens of millions of unique TCR beta chains, 9.5 million to 12 million of which were shared by at least two donors. Raw reads were error-corrected and collapsed into unique sequences with a nearest-neighbor algorithm that merged closely related sequences to remove PCR and sequencing errors. V, D and J gene segments were assigned by aligning CDR3 sequences to IMGT reference sequences. Each retained sequence needed at least a six-nucleotide match to both a V gene segment and a J gene segment. Rearrangements were classified as productive when the CDR3 lacked stop codons and remained in frame with V and J, and all other rearrangements were classified as non-productive. Following IMGT convention, CDR3 was defined as the stretch from the second conserved V-encoded cysteine up to the conserved J-encoded phenylalanine. Sequences without an unambiguous match to a single V gene segment were excluded from the earlier analysis of 450 to 750 of the donors. An earlier analysis of almost 600 of the donors classified V segments as functional when productive rearrangements were above 56.7% and as segregating when the standard deviation between donors was above 5%. To diagnose cytomegalovirus status from the catalog of TCR beta chain sequences, a statistical classification framework was built. A later analysis assigned V and J genes by comparing TCR nucleotide sequences with IMGT/GENE-DB human TR gene sequences. The TCRdist pipeline was used in a later analysis to assign CDR3 sequences and most-parsimonious VDJ recombination scenarios. In a later analysis, each TCR beta chain was defined by its CDR3 amino acid sequence together with its V-gene family, and reads without a unique V-gene family were excluded. As a way to deal with suspected cross-contamination and a sequencing artifact, a later analysis dropped 640 or so nucleotide sequences that were highly shared and had low generation probability. In a later analysis, a clonal expansion index was calculated for each public chain from normalized within-repertoire ranks of inferred template counts. A later analysis computed generation probabilities with a VDJ recombination model fitted to out-of-frame rearrangements, and checked the results against IGoR. In a later analysis, hypergeometric tests were used to score TCR-TCR, TCR-HLA and TCR-CMV co-occurrence, with a repertoire-size bias correction applied to TCR pairs. A later analysis estimated false discovery rates by permuting HLA or CMV assignments 20 times. In a later analysis, co-occurring TCRs were grouped using DBSCAN, with TCRdist sequence similarity added in when clustering inside HLA-allele-positive subsets. For co-occurrence clustering, repertoires with fewer than 30,000 or more than 120,000 public chains were excluded, along with roughly five repertoires with anomalous nucleotide sharing. TCRdb's version of the immuneACCESS table is confined to in-frame rearrangements and falls short of the full clone set. An unresolved V gene accounts for under half of the shortfall where checked; the remainder is of unknown origin. That table supplies the V and J calls and clone size; D and trimming were determined from the DNA. The table of this sample itemizes around 97,000 clones. The top ten clonotypes cover about 3% of the sample.

The chain is encoded by TRBV7-8 joined to TRBJ2-5; no D gene call is confident. The receptor's source is a man aged 40-49 years in good health and CMV-seronegative. Sequenced sample: PBMCs. CDR3 region: CASSLNSQETQYF. The nucleotide sequence reads TGTGCCAGCAGCTTGAACAGTCAAGAGACCCAGTACTTC.